The 15 T cell receptor beta chains below come from one sample, sequenced in a study of T cells in Graves' hyperthyroidism and ophthalmopathy (dated by TCRdb to the late 2010s). Library prep was done by multiplex PCR. Sequencing was carried out with an Illumina HiSeq 2000. Amplification of TCR beta CDR3 regions was carried out from RNA transcripts. For the first round of RT-PCR on the TCR CDR3, the HTBI primer set was used together with the Qiagen OneStep RT-PCR kit. TCRdb reran the public reads through fastp at Q25 and MiXCR, keeping productive beta chains. Rows with one shared CDR3 protein collapse into an entry with the most common genes and DNA. This sample comprises 190,000 or so distinct CDR3 sequences, around 17% of them detected only once. 35% to 50% of the sample is held by the ten biggest clonotypes. The sequenced sample consisted of blood. The receptor source for this set is a man in his forties or fifties with Graves' hyperthyroidism.

This clonotype has at least ten counts. The chain combines TRBV27 with TRBJ1-1; the D gene is possibly TRBD1 (6 bases). The CDR3 has 14 residues. V shed 8 bases and J shed 2 bases, with 15 bases lying between them. The germline V gene encodes CDR1 MNHEY and CDR2 SMNVEV (reference sequence). CDR3 protein: CASGLLDSNTEAFF. In DNA, the CDR3 is TGTGCCAGCGGATTGTTGGACAGTAACACTGAAGCTTTCTTT.

This clonotype was counted at least ten times. The rearrangement joins TRBV30 to TRBJ1-1; D may be TRBD1 (6 bases). The CDR3 extends over 15 amino acids. Germline lookup yields CDR1 GTSNPN and CDR2 SVGIG (reference sequence). V was cut by 4 bases and J by 5 bases, with 20 bases left in between. The DNA of the CDR3 is TGTGCCTGGATCCCCCAGGGGCGGGGGTGGACTGAAGCTTTCTTT. Encoded protein: CAWIPQGRGWTEAFF.

This clonotype came up many times. The V gene is TRBV28, the J gene TRBJ2-6, with D tentatively TRBD1 (5 bases). Trimming left V 7 bases short and J 1 base short, with 8 bases between. Germline V lookup: CDR1 MDHEN, CDR2 SYDVKM. CDR3 length: 14 residues. The CDR3 coding sequence is TGTGCCAGCAATCAGGGATCTGGGGCCAACGTCCTGACTTTC. Residues: CASNQGSGANVLTF.

Ten or more counts support this clonotype. This chain connects TRBV20-1 to TRBJ2-3, with TRBD2 matching 10 bases. Germline loops: CDR1 DFQATT, CDR2 SNEGSKA (reference sequence). Unmatched junction bases numbered 10, after V lost 3 bases and J lost 1 base. The CDR3 consists of 17 residues. As DNA, the CDR3 is TGCAGTGCTAGTTCAGCGGGGGGGCTGTTCGGCACAGATACGCAGTATTTT. Residues: CSASSAGGLFGTDTQYF.

Many counts were recorded for this clonotype. The chain employs TRBV7-3 and TRBJ2-1; TRBD1 matches at 9 bases. The germline V gene encodes CDR1 SGHTA and CDR2 FQGTGA. The CDR3 is made up of 15 amino acids. V gave up 5 bases and J gave up 4 bases; unmatched junction bases: 6. The CDR3 DNA follows: TGTGCCAGCAGCCCCAGGGGACAGGGTTACAATGAGCAGTTCTTC. Protein sequence: CASSPRGQGYNEQFF.

This chain joins TRBV9 and TRBJ2-2, with TRBD2 matching over 15 bases. V was pared by 3 bases and J by 0 bases, with 6 bases of the junction left unmatched. This CDR3 has 19 amino acids. Germline CDR1 and CDR2: SGDLS and YYNGEE. CDR3 nucleotides: TGTGCCAGCAGCGCCTCTGGACTAGCGGGGGGGCCGAACACCGGGGAGCTGTTTTTT. Encoded protein: CASSASGLAGGPNTGELFF.

In its sample, this clonotype was seen many times. This chain links TRBV20-1 with TRBJ1-4; no definite D call. The CDR3 sequence is 8 residues long. V was shortened by 6 bases and J by 10 bases, with 3 bases between the two germline ends. CDR1 is DFQATT and CDR2 is SNEGSKA in the germline V gene (reference sequence). CDR3 region: CSAGKLFF. The CDR3 DNA is TGCAGTGCGGGAAAACTGTTTTTT.

The genes are TRBV18 and TRBJ1-6; 9 nucleotides line up with TRBD1. This CDR3 has 15 residues. Germline V gene lookup returns CDR1 KGHSH and CDR2 LQKENI. The trim removed 5 bases at V and 6 bases at J, leaving 5 bases unmatched. The CDR3 DNA is TGTGCCAGCTCAACCGGGACAGGGTTTAATTCACCCCTCCACTTT. Translated: CASSTGTGFNSPLHF.

The rearrangement uses TRBV7-2 and TRBJ2-1, with no clear D. This CDR3 contains 13 residues. Trimming left V 6 bases short and J 6 bases short, with 12 bases between. Per germline, CDR1 SGHTA and CDR2 FQGNSA. The CDR3 DNA reads TGTGCCAGCAGTTTTACCTGGACCAATGAGCAGTTCTTC. As protein: CASSFTWTNEQFF.

Many counts were recorded for this clonotype. The chain links TRBV5-1 to TRBJ2-2; a possible D gene is TRBD2 (5 bases). The CDR3 consists of 14 residues. Trimming took off 4 bases at V and 3 bases at J, with 10 bases between the two ends. Germline V gene sequence: CDR1 SGHRS, CDR2 YFSETQ. The CDR3, as DNA: TGCGCCAGCAGCGCGGGCTTCGACACCGGGGAGCTGTTTTTT. It specifies CASSAGFDTGELFF.

V usage is TRBV19 and J usage is TRBJ2-3; D possibly corresponds to TRBD1 (6 bases). Germline V gives CDR1 LNHDA, CDR2 SQIVND (reference sequence). The CDR3 totals 15 residues. V lost 3 bases and J lost 3, with 13 bases in between. In nucleotides, the CDR3 is TGTGCCAGTAGTATCTGGTTAGGGGGAACAGATACGCAGTATTTT. Its protein is CASSIWLGGTDTQYF.

CDR3 sequence (DNA): TGTGCCAGCTCGCAGGAGAATGAAAAACTGTTTTTT. It encodes CASSQENEKLFF. V usage is TRBV28 and J usage is TRBJ1-4; D gene ambiguous. The ends were cut back, 8 bases at V and 5 bases at J, with 9 bases in the middle. CDR1 and CDR2 from the germline V gene are MDHEN and SYDVKM. The CDR3 is made up of 12 amino acids.

The DNA for the CDR3 is TGTGCCAGCAGCTTAGCACCGGGACAGGGCGAGGATGGCTACACCTTC. Translating it yields CASSLAPGQGEDGYTF. This chain joins TRBV7-9 and TRBJ1-2; 9 bases match TRBD1. Germline CDR1 reads SEHNR; CDR2 reads FQNEAQ (reference sequence). The CDR3 extends over 16 amino acids. V lost 0 bases and J lost 6; bases outside the gene matches: 8.

This clonotype was counted a few times. The chain couples TRBV20-1 to TRBJ2-4; D call uncertain. Per germline, CDR1 DFQATT and CDR2 SNEGSKA (reference sequence). The length of the CDR3 is 12 residues. V was cut by 4 bases and J by 5 bases, with 9 bases left in between. In DNA, the CDR3 is TGCAGTGCTACCTTATCCCAAAACATTCAGTACTTC. Translation gives CSATLSQNIQYF.

This clonotype was seen many times. The chain has TRBV27 and TRBJ2-1; D call uncertain. The CDR3 loop spans 15 amino acids. The V and J ends lost 3 bases and 1 base respectively, with 10 bases between them. Germline loops: CDR1 MNHEY, CDR2 SMNVEV (reference sequence). The CDR3 is CASSFADASYNEQFF. DNA of the CDR3: TGTGCCAGCAGTTTCGCGGACGCGTCCTACAATGAGCAGTTCTTC.